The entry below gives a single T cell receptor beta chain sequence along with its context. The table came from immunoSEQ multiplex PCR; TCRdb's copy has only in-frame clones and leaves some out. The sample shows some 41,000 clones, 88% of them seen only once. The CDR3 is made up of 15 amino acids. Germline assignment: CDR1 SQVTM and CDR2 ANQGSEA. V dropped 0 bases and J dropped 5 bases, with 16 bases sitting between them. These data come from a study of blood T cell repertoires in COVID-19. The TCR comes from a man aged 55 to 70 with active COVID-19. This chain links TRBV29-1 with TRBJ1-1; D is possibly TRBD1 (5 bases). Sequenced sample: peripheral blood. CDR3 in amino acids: CSVEDGGRVRTEAFF. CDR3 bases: TGCAGCGTTGAAGATGGTGGCAGGGTAAGGACTGAAGCTTTCTTT.